Only one count was recorded for the clone carrying this T cell receptor (beta chain). These data originate in a study of shared clonotypes between healthy human individuals. The trim removed 0 bases at V and 6 bases at J, leaving 8 bases unmatched. This CDR3 comprises 16 residues. Germline V gives CDR1 WNHNN, CDR2 SYGVQD (reference sequence). Clones were sequenced by immunoSEQ multiplex PCR, and TCRdb holds only the in-frame ones, with some missing. The data hold some 1.5 million clones, with under 99% observed a single time. This sequence joins TRBV10-1 and TRBJ2-7, with TRBD1 matching 10 bases. The sequenced sample consisted of naive CD4+ T cells sorted from blood. Subset here: CD45RA+ positively selected. The sequence was collected from a man younger than 45 in good health. The CDR3 region is CASSESSGTGASEQYF. CDR3 sequence (DNA): TGCGCCAGCAGTGAGTCGTCCGGGACAGGGGCATCCGAGCAGTACTTC.